This TCR beta chain was identified in a study of blood T cells in healthy people across ages. For the second PCR, which ran for about 7 to 12 cycles, a sample-barcoded 5' primer and a J-beta primer mix were used. TCRdb independently ran MiXCR on the 5' RACE reads; one entry per CDR3 protein. The sample shows some 880,000 distinct CDR3 sequences, under 40% of them seen only once. The CDR3 covers 13 residues. From germline, CDR1 is SEHNR and CDR2 FQNEAQ (reference sequence). This clonotype originated in a man between 18 and 29 years old in good health. Sequencing was done on a sample of blood. The chain combines TRBV7-9 with TRBJ2-5, with D possibly TRBD1 on 5 matching bases. The DNA matches TRBJ2-7 better at its end, which makes the J call doubtful. This CDR3 is CASSIDSFYEQYF. For the CDR3, the DNA is TGTGCCAGCAGCATAGACAGTTTCTACGAGCAGTACTTC.